What follows are 5 T cell receptor beta chains derived from one specimen sequenced in a study of blood T cells in healthy people across ages. The authors ran a second PCR of about 6 to 12 cycles using a sample-barcoded 5' primer and a J-beta primer mix. Each CDR3 protein gets one entry after TCRdb re-called the 5' RACE reads with MiXCR. Here the sample spans hundreds of thousands of distinct CDR3 sequences, around half being singletons. Specimen: blood. The receptors were gathered from an older woman in good health.

This chain joins TRBV25-1 and TRBJ2-7; D possibly corresponds to TRBD1 (5 bases). V was shortened by 2 bases and J by 3 bases, with 11 bases between the two germline ends. The CDR3 is 14 amino acids. Germline V gene sequence: CDR1 MGHDK, CDR2 SYGVNS. CDR3 protein: CASSEDRGSYEQYF. The CDR3 DNA reads TGTGCCAGCAGTGAAGATAGGGGTAGCTACGAGCAGTACTTC.

This chain joins TRBV9 and TRBJ2-3; D is unclear. This CDR3 spans 15 amino acids. V dropped 0 bases and J dropped 2 bases, with 10 bases sitting between them. CDR1 is SGDLS, CDR2 YYNGEE, per germline. The CDR3 DNA follows: TGTGCCAGCAGCGTAGAAGGCGTTTCCACAGATACGCAGTATTTT. Translation: CASSVEGVSTDTQYF. Variable domain in full (rest from reference TRBV9 and TRBJ2-3): DSGVTQTPKHLITATGQRVTLRCSPRSGDLSVYWYQQSLDQGLQFLIQYYNGEERAKGNILERFSAQQFPDLHSELNLSSLELGDSALYFCASSVEGVSTDTQYFGPGTRLTVL.

As regards this clonotype: A much larger clone differs by one base, so this may be a read error. The rearrangement joins TRBV20-1 to TRBJ1-6; no definite D call. This CDR3 is 14 amino acids long. V was cut by 2 bases and J by 5 bases, with 10 bases left in between. CDR1 is DFQATT and CDR2 is SNEGSKA in the germline V gene (reference sequence). The DNA of the CDR3 is TGCAGTGCTAGAAAACGGGAAGATAATTCACCCCTCCACTTT. It specifies CSARKREDNSPLHF.

This chain uses TRBV30 with TRBJ2-5; unclear D gene. Germline loops: CDR1 GTSNPN, CDR2 SVGIG (reference sequence). V lost 2 bases and J lost 2, with 9 bases in between. The CDR3 loop spans 13 amino acids. The CDR3 nucleotides read TGTGCCTGGAGTACGTTAGGACAAGAGACCCAGTACTTC. It encodes CAWSTLGQETQYF.

Notes on this clonotype: Compared with germline, one end of the junction differs, possibly owing to a read error. In DNA, the CDR3 is TGTACCAGCACAGTAGCGGGGTCAGATACGCAGTATTTT. It encodes CTSTVAGSDTQYF. The rearrangement uses TRBV6-2 or TRBV6-3 and TRBJ2-3, with 8 bases identical to TRBD2. Germline V lookup: CDR1 MNHEY, CDR2 SVGEGT. There are 13 residues in the CDR3.